The source of this TCR beta chain is a study of blood T cell repertoires in COVID-19. Study context: Sites in the United States, Italy and Spain provided acute and convalescent COVID-19 samples. Sources were T cells, B-cell-depleted T cells, or PBMCs; the material itself was cDNA or gDNA.

Original processing notes: Amplification of reference gene primers provided the estimated nucleated cell counts. TCRdb's table, derived via immunoSEQ multiplex PCR, lists solely in-frame clones and lacks some. V and J calls and clone size are copied from that table; D and trimming were computed from the DNA. The table records a few hundred thousand clones, around 90% of them present only once. Seattle participants joined during active infection and were tracked over time. Germline V gives CDR1 WNHNN, CDR2 SYGVQD (reference sequence). This CDR3 has 16 amino acids. With V trimmed by 4 bases and J by 0 bases, 2 bases remained unmatched.

This receptor was obtained from a man between 18 and 35 years old with COVID-19, enrolled during active disease. The V call is TRBV10-1, the J call TRBJ2-7; 14 positions agree with TRBD2. Sequencing was done on a sample of peripheral blood. The CDR3 DNA sequence: TGCGCCAGCAGTGCCGGACTAGCGGGAGGCTCCTACGAGCAGTACTTC. This encodes CASSAGLAGGSYEQYF.